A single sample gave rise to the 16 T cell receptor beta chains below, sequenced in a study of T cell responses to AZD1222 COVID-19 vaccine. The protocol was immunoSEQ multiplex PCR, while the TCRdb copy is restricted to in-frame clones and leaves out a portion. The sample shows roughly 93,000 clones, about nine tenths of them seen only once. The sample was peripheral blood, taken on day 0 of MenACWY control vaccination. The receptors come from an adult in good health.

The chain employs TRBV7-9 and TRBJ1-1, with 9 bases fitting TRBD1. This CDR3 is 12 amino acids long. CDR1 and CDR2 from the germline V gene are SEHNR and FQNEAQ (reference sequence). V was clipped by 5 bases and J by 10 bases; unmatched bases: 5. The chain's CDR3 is CASSRGTGRAFF. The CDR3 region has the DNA TGTGCCAGCAGCCGGGGGACAGGGAGAGCTTTCTTT.

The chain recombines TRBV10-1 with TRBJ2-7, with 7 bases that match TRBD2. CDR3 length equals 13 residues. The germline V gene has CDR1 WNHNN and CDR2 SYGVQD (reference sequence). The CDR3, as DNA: TGCCCCAACGTGGGGGGGGGAACCTACGAGCAGTACTTC. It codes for CPNVGGGTYEQYF.

The CDR3 coding sequence is TGTGCCAGCAGTGAAAGAGGAAACTATGGCTACACCTTC. It translates to CASSERGNYGYTF. The rearrangement joins TRBV6-1 to TRBJ1-2, with unresolved D. V was pared by 2 bases and J by 2 bases, with 6 bases between. The germline V gene encodes CDR1 MNHNS and CDR2 SASEGT. The CDR3 covers 13 residues.

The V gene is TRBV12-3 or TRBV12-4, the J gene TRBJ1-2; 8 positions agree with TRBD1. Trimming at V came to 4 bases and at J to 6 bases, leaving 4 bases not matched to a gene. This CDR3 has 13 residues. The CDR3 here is CASSYSRGHGYTF. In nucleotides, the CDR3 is TGTGCCAGCAGTTATTCCAGGGGGCATGGCTACACCTTC.

The CDR3 sequence: CASSTRRSGNTIYF. The CDR3 bases are TGTGCCAGTAGTACCCGGCGTTCTGGAAACACCATATATTTT. J is TRBJ1-3 and V is TRBV19, with D unresolved. The CDR3 consists of 14 residues. The V gene lost 4 bases and the J gene lost 1 base, with 8 bases spanning the gap. Germline V CDR1 and CDR2: LNHDA, SQIVND (reference sequence).

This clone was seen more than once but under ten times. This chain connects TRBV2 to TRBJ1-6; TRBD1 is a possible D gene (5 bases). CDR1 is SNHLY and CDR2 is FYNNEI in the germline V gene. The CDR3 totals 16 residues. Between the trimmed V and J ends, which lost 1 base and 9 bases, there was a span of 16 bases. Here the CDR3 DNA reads TGTGCCAGCAGTGAAGTGGCAGGGAGAACCGGTTCACCCCTCCACTTT. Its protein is CASSEVAGRTGSPLHF.

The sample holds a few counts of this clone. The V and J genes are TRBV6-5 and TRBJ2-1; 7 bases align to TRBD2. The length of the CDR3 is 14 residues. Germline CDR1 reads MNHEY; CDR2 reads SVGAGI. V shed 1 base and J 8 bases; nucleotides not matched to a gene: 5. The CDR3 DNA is TGTGCCAGCAGTTACTTCGGGGGGAGGGATGAGCAGTTCTTC. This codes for CASSYFGGRDEQFF.

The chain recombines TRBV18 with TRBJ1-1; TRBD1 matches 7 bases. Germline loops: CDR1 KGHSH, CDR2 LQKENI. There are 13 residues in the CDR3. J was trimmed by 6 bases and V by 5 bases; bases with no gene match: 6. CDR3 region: CASSWDSRAEAFF. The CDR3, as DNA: TGTGCCAGCTCATGGGACAGTCGGGCTGAAGCTTTCTTT.

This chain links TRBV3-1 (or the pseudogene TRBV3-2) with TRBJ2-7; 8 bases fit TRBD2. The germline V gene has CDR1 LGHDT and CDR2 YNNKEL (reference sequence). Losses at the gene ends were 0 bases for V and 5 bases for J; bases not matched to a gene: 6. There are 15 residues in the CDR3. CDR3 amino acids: CASSQDCGGNHEQYF. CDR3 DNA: TGTGCCAGCAGCCAAGATTGCGGGGGGAACCACGAGCAGTACTTC.

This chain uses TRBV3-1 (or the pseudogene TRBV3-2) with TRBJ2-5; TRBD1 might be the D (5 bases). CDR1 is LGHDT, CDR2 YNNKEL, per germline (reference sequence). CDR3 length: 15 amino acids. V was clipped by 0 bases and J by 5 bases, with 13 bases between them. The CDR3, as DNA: TGTGCCAGCAGCCAAGAGGCCACAGGAAGGGAGACCCAGTACTTC. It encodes CASSQEATGRETQYF.

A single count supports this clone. The CDR3 sequence is CASSPLDHEQFF. The CDR3 DNA reads as TGTGCCAGCAGCCCACTAGACCATGAGCAGTTCTTC. This rearrangement joins TRBV7-9 to TRBJ2-1, with D tentatively TRBD2 (5 bases). From germline, CDR1 is SEHNR and CDR2 FQNEAQ (reference sequence). The CDR3 length is 12 residues. V was clipped by 5 bases and J by 8 bases, with 10 bases between them. Based on the CDR3 plus reference TRBV7-9 and TRBJ2-1, the full variable domain is DTGVSQNPRHKITKRGQNVTFRCDPISEHNRLYWYRQTLGQGPEFLTYFQNEAQLEKSRLLSDRFSAERPKGSFSTLEIQRTEQGDSAMYLCASSPLDHEQFFGPGTRLTVL.

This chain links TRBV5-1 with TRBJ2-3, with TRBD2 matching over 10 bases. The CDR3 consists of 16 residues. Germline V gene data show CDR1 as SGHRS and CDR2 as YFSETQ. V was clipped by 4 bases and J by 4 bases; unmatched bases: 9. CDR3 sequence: CASSGERGGLADTQYF. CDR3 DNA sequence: TGCGCCAGCAGCGGAGAGCGGGGGGGCCTGGCAGATACGCAGTATTTT. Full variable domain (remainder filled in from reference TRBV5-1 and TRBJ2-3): KAGVTQTPRYLIKTRGQQVTLSCSPISGHRSVSWYQQTPGQGLQFLFEYFSETQRNKGNFPGRFSGRQFSNSRSEMNVSTLELGDSALYLCASSGERGGLADTQYFGPGTRLTVL.

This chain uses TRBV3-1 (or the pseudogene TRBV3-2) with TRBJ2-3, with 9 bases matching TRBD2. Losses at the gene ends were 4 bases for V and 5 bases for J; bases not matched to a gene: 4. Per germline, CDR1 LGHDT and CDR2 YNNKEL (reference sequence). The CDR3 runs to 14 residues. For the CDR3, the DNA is TGTGCCAGCAGCCCGAGCGGGGGGCGAGATACGCAGTATTTT. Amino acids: CASSPSGGRDTQYF.

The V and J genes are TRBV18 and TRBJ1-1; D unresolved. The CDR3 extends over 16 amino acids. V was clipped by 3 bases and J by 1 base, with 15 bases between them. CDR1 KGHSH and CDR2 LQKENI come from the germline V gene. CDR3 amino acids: CASSPIARGGNTEAFF. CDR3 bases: TGTGCCAGCTCACCTATAGCACGGGGTGGGAACACTGAAGCTTTCTTT.

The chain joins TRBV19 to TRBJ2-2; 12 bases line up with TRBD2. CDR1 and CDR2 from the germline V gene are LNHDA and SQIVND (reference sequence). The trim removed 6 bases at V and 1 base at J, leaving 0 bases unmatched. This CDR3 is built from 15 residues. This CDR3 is CASRGLAGNTGELFF. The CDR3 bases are TGTGCCAGTAGGGGACTAGCGGGGAACACCGGGGAGCTGTTTTTT. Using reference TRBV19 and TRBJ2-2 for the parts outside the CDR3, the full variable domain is DGGITQSPKYLFRKEGQNVTLSCEQNLNHDAMYWYRQDPGQGLRLIYYSQIVNDFQKGDIAEGYSVSREKKESFPLTVTSAQKNPTAFYLCASRGLAGNTGELFFGEGSRLTVL.

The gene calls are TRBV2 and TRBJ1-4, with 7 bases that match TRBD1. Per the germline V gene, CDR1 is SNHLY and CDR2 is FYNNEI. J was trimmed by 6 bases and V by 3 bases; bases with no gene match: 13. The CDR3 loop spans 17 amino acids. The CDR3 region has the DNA TGTGCCAGCAGTGATCCCCGCCGGAGGGGGCAGGATGAAAAACTGTTTTTT. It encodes CASSDPRRRGQDEKLFF.